Described below is a single T cell receptor beta chain sequence and its context. Its target is unknown. A multiplex PCR was run with 60 Vbeta primers and 13 Jbeta primers. How the authors handled the data: A later analysis tallied 87 million or so unique TCR beta chains, 9.5 million to 14 million of them shared. Repertoires were generated with immunoSEQ multiplex PCR, while TCRdb's copy carries only in-frame clones and drops some. V and J calls and clone size come straight from that table; D and trimming were deduced from the DNA. The sample consists of 180,000 or so clones, around 80% of them appearing once. CDR1 and CDR2 from the germline V gene are SGHRS and YFSETQ. This CDR3 spans 17 amino acids. V shed 3 bases and J 1 base; nucleotides not matched to a gene: 12. This specimen comes from a study of cytomegalovirus exposure and HLA in healthy donors. Overall study findings and caveats: A later analysis linked a missense variant in DCLRE1C to the trimming of TCR beta V and J genes. Analysis performed later found 16,951 TCR beta sequences associated with HLA alleles at 0.05 false discovery rate. Reported results showed that the classifier diagnosed cytomegalovirus status with high specificity and sensitivity.

Sequenced: PBMCs. The clonotype was recovered from a woman aged 25 to 39 in good health and CMV-seronegative. V and J are TRBV5-1 and TRBJ2-7, with 8 bases matching TRBD2. CDR3 in DNA: TGCGCCAGCAGCTGGGGGAGAAGCGGGGGTAGGTCCTACGAGCAGTACTTC. As protein: CASSWGRSGGRSYEQYF.